This TCR beta chain was found in a study of T-cell reconstitution after alpha-beta-depleted transplantation in children (dated by TCRdb to the mid-2010s). In the study overall: Using TCR repertoire profiling, the study followed T-cell immune reconstitution in a quantitative way in children after TCRalphabeta/CD19-depleted allogeneic hematopoietic cell transplantation.

Concerning this clonotype itself: No cognate antigen has been identified for it. No quality values exist for individual bases; no much larger clone is one base distant.

The V end loses 1 base and the J end loses 0 bases, and a stretch of 10 bases separates them. Including cysteine and phenylalanine, the CDR3 has 17 amino acids. Only the CDR3 DNA is retained, 51 bases long and in frame from the first base. Reading the germline V gene gives CDR1 KGHSH and CDR2 LQKENI. Library preparation employed PCR. Sequencer: Illumina HiSeq 2500. TCR library preparation used molecular barcoding, with unique molecular identifiers applied to normalize quantification of the TCRbeta repertoire. TCRdb ran its own pipeline on the public reads, namely fastp trimming at Q25 and MiXCR clone calling, and kept in-frame beta chains. Records with the same CDR3 protein are collapsed into one entry carrying the most frequent genes and DNA. The sample table records 210,000 or so distinct CDR3 sequences; approximately 9% of these occur just once. About 6% of the sample rests with the top ten.

The sequence links TRBV18 to TRBJ2-6; the D gene cannot be named for sure. Sequencing was performed on PBMCs from the stem cell graft donor, taken from the stem cell graft. The sequence was collected from a human donor who donated a stem cell graft to a child with acute lymphoblastic leukemia. The nucleotide sequence reads as follows: TGTGCCAGCTCACCACAGGAGCTCAGCTCTGGGGCCAACGTCCTGACTTTC. This codes for CASSPQELSSGANVLTF. Where the CDR3 stops, the reference TRBV18 and TRBJ2-6 genes take over; the full variable domain is NAGVMQNPRHLVRRRGQEARLRCSPMKGHSHVYWYRQLPEEGLKFMVYLQKENIIDESGMPKERFSAEFPKEGPSILRIQQVVRGDSAAYFCASSPQELSSGANVLTFGAGSRLTVL.